The 6 T cell receptor beta chains below come from one sample, sequenced in a study of liver allograft versus peripheral blood T cells. Study-level background: Transplanted-liver T cell receptor repertoires were compared with recipients' peripheral blood repertoires.

TCRdb ran MiXCR on the reads and lists one entry per CDR3 protein. The sample holds roughly 8,000 distinct CDR3 sequences, roughly 18% seen once. Source of these receptors: a human patient who had a liver transplant. A share of the T cells may be of graft donor origin.

This clonotype is judged medium-sized. This chain joins TRBV18 and TRBJ1-2; no clear D gene. Germline CDR1 is KGHSH and CDR2 is LQKENI. The CDR3 extends over 16 amino acids. Trimming left V 0 bases short and J 1 base short, with 12 bases between. The CDR3 DNA sequence: TGTGCCAGCTCACCACCGGACGGGCCATTTAACTATGGCTACACCTTC. This gives the protein CASSPPDGPFNYGYTF. Complete variable domain (other parts from reference TRBV18 and TRBJ1-2): NAGVMQNPRHLVRRRGQEARLRCSPMKGHSHVYWYRQLPEEGLKFMVYLQKENIIDESGMPKERFSAEFPKEGPSILRIQQVVRGDSAAYFCASSPPDGPFNYGYTFGSGTRLTVV.

The J gene is TRBJ1-1, the V gene TRBV20-1; no reliable D call. The germline V and J ends were trimmed by 7 bases and 1 base, with 7 bases remaining between them. The CDR3 contains 11 residues. Looked up from germline, CDR1 is DFQATT and CDR2 is SNEGSKA (reference sequence). The CDR3 loop reads CSVAKNTEAFF. DNA of the CDR3: TGCAGTGTCGCGAAGAACACTGAAGCTTTCTTT.

This clonotype is deemed medium-sized (0.01 to 0.1%). The rearrangement uses TRBV19 and TRBJ1-2; D not certain. V shed 3 bases and J shed 2 bases, with 22 bases lying between them. The CDR3 sequence is 18 residues long. Looked up from germline, CDR1 is LNHDA and CDR2 is SQIVND (reference sequence). CDR3 sequence: CASSILLTTQAWNYGYTF. The CDR3 DNA sequence: TGTGCCAGTAGTATCCTCCTTACCACCCAGGCGTGGAACTATGGCTACACCTTC.

This clonotype is labeled medium-sized (0.01 to 0.1%). The chain joins TRBV5-5 to TRBJ2-1; unclear D gene. The CDR3 runs to 14 residues. Trimming stripped 0 bases from V and 6 bases from J, with 10 bases between. Germline V lookup: CDR1 SGHKS, CDR2 YYEKEE (reference sequence). Here the CDR3 reads CASSLGAESNEQFF. Written as DNA, the CDR3 is TGTGCCAGCAGCTTGGGGGCGGAGAGCAATGAGCAGTTCTTC. Full variable domain (outside the CDR3, taken from reference TRBV5-5 and TRBJ2-1): DAGVTQSPTHLIKTRGQQVTLRCSPISGHKSVSWYQQVLGQGPQFIFQYYEKEERGRGNFPDRFSARQFPNYSSELNVNALLLGDSALYLCASSLGAESNEQFFGPGTRLTVL.

This clonotype was picked up many times. The chain is built from TRBV27 and TRBJ2-7; 9 nucleotides agree with TRBD2. The V and J ends lost 8 bases and 6 bases, in that order; junction bases with no gene match: 11. This CDR3 has 14 residues. CDR1 and CDR2 (germline): MNHEY, SMNVEV (reference sequence). The CDR3 DNA follows: TGTGCCAGCCAACCCCGGCTAGCGGGAACCGAGCAGTACTTC. As protein: CASQPRLAGTEQYF.

This chain joins TRBV12-3 or TRBV12-4 and TRBJ2-7, with D maybe TRBD1 (5 bases). There are 13 residues in the CDR3. V lost 7 bases and J lost 3, with 13 bases in between. CDR3 DNA sequence: TGTGCCAGCACCCTAGACAGATACTACGAGCAGTACTTC. It yields the protein CASTLDRYYEQYF.